A selection of T cell receptor beta chains follows, all from one sample in a study. TCRdb independently ran MiXCR on the RT-PCR reads; one entry per CDR3 protein. In the table there are about 680,000 distinct CDR3 sequences, 13% to 15% of which are singletons. Input material: memory CD4+ T cells from blood. The receptors were gathered from a female donor in good health, serving as a healthy control. Each CDR3 is given without its conserved first and last residue. Clone size appears in some rows only: once, few, many, or a class for an expanded clone.

>many|TRBV29-1|TRBJ1-1
SVDRQGGTEAF
>.|TRBV7-7|TRBJ2-1
ASSLGSYGAGEQF
>few|TRBV7-9|TRBJ2-2
ASSLMSGGAGELF
>few|TRBV20-1|TRBJ2-2
SARRITSGSANTGELF
>many|TRBV24-1|TRBJ2-4
ATSANIRDRENIQY
>many|TRBV20-1|TRBJ1-5
SASPRDRGGQGAQH
>.|TRBV20-1|TRBJ2-7
SARKGSSYEQY
>many|TRBV20-1|TRBJ1-2
SAGAGTSYGYT
>many|TRBV4-2|TRBJ2-7
ASRGIEGAHYEQY
>few|TRBV20-1|TRBJ2-2
SARGVGGTSNTGELF
>.|TRBV20-1|TRBJ2-7
SAPAPYEQY
>.|TRBV28|TRBJ1-1
ASSLRFGAGDTEAF
>few|TRBV5-1|TRBJ1-2
ASSSRGGQDGYT
>few|TRBV9|TRBJ1-1
ASSLTSMNTEAF
>many|TRBV12-3/TRBV12-4|TRBJ2-5
ASSSTAQETQY
>few|TRBV20-1|TRBJ1-1
SASRGELEAF
>many|TRBV20-1|TRBJ2-1
SARVIDSHSYNEQF
>few|TRBV7-8|TRBJ2-2
ASSFRTGTTGELF